These 14 T cell receptor beta chains originate from one sample sequenced in a study of tumor and adjacent non-tumor tissue in lung cancer. The library came from three nested PCR rounds adapted from ARM-PCR protocols. One entry per CDR3 protein, called by TCRdb with MiXCR from the multiplex PCR reads. The profile shows about 77,000 distinct CDR3 sequences, over 65% of them singletons. This sample's RNA came from whole unsorted tissue. Distant lung tissue was collected more than 3 cm away from the tumor edge. Material for sequencing was distant non-tumor lung tissue. The source of these receptors is a man between 65 and 80 years old with non-small cell lung cancer.

A remark on this clonotype: The junction shows a germline mismatch at one end, possibly a read error. The chain is built from TRBV11-3 and TRBJ2-3; D is undetermined. The CDR3 consists of 14 residues. Germline V lookup: CDR1 SGHNT, CDR2 YENEEA. The DNA of the CDR3 is TGTGCCAGCAGCCCCCTTTCTACCACAGATACGCATTATTTT. It encodes CASSPLSTTDTHYF. The variable domain in full, with the rest retrieved from reference TRBV11-3 and TRBJ2-3, is EAGVVQSPRYKIIEKKQPVAFWCNPISGHNTLYWYLQNLGQGPELLIRYENEEAVDDSQLPKDRFSAERLKGVDSTLKIQPAELGDSAVYLCASSPLSTTDTHYFGPGTRLTVL.

On this clonotype itself: At one boundary the junction diverges from the germline segment, which might be a read error. The chain recombines TRBV5-5 with TRBJ1-1; D not resolved. CDR3 length equals 13 residues. Looked up from germline, CDR1 is SGHKS and CDR2 is YYEKEE (reference sequence). DNA of the CDR3: TGTGCCAGCGGCTTGGACCTTAACATTGAAGCTTTCTTT. Its translation: CASGLDLNIEAFF. The full variable domain, its missing parts supplied by reference TRBV5-5 and TRBJ1-1, is DAGVTQSPTHLIKTRGQQVTLRCSPISGHKSVSWYQQVLGQGPQFIFQYYEKEERGRGNFPDRFSARQFPNYSSELNVNALLLGDSALYLCASGLDLNIEAFFGQGTRLTVV.

A few counts support this clonotype. A much larger clone sits a single nucleotide away, making a read error possible. The rearrangement joins TRBV6-1 to TRBJ1-2; D uncertain. This CDR3 has 11 residues. Per the germline V gene, CDR1 is MNHNS and CDR2 is SASEGT. The CDR3, as DNA: TGTACCAGCTGGCAGAACTATGGCTACACCTTC. Amino acids: CTSWQNYGYTF.

As to this clonotype: This clone may be a read error of a much larger clone one base away. The chain is built from TRBV28 and TRBJ2-1; 8 bases fit TRBD1. The V gene's germline CDR1 is MDHEN and CDR2 SYDVKM. The CDR3 length is 16 residues. The CDR3 DNA is TGTACCAGCAGTCCCCGAGTCAGGGGGCTCGAGAATGAGCAGTTCTTC. Translated: CTSSPRVRGLENEQFF. The complete variable domain, with remaining parts taken from reference TRBV28 and TRBJ2-1, reads DVKVTQSSRYLVKRTGEKVFLECVQDMDHENMFWYRQDPGLGLRLIYFSYDVKMKEKGDIPEGYSVSREKKERFSLILESASTNQTSMYLCTSSPRVRGLENEQFFGPGTRLTVL.

This clonotype was counted a few times. A much bigger clone sits one base away, suggesting this may be a read error. The gene calls are TRBV6-5 and TRBJ2-2; D not resolved. The CDR3 length is 13 residues. CDR1 is MNHEY, CDR2 SVGAGI, per germline. In DNA, the CDR3 is TGTGCCATATACAGCTCGAACATCGGGGAGCTGTTTTTT. This gives the protein CAIYSSNIGELFF.

As to this clonotype: One junction end does not reproduce the germline sequence, and a read error may be involved. The V call is TRBV29-1, the J call TRBJ2-1, with D perhaps given as TRBD1 or TRBD2 (5 bases each). Germline V gives CDR1 SQVTM, CDR2 ANQGSEA. The CDR3 runs to 14 residues. The CDR3 bases are TGCAGCGCTGTGGTGAGGGGCAAAAACAATAAGCAGTTCTTC. Its protein product is CSAVVRGKNNKQFF.

This clonotype showed up just once. V gene TRBV20-1 combines with J gene TRBJ1-3; the D gene is possibly TRBD1 (5 bases). The germline V gene encodes CDR1 DFQATT and CDR2 SNEGSKA (reference sequence). The V end was cut by 0 bases, the J end by 6 bases, with 12 bases between. This CDR3 contains 14 residues. Here the CDR3 DNA reads TGCAGTGCTAGAGATTCCTTGGGGGAAAACACCATATATTTT. Its translation: CSARDSLGENTIYF.

Of note for this clonotype: At one of its ends the junction is not consistent with the germline gene, which may arise from a read error. This sequence joins TRBV12-3 or TRBV12-4 and TRBJ2-7; possibly TRBD2 for D (7 bases). The CDR3 length is 14 residues. The CDR3 sequence is CASSLGGGSYEQYF. The CDR3 bases are TGTGCAAGCAGTTTAGGGGGAGGGAGCTACGAGCAGTACTTC.

With regard to this clonotype: No conserved phenylalanine or tryptophan ends this CDR3, so it is likely a read error. The DNA is omitted, as the CDR3 cannot be located on it reliably, and the CDR3 follows TCRdb's listing. CDR3 amino acids: CASSQETGDGNTL. The rearrangement joins TRBV4-3 to TRBJ1-2; the table calls TRBD1, which could not be checked here. In germline, CDR1 is LGHNA, CDR2 YSLEER. Counting both end residues, the CDR3 totals 13 amino acids.

The J gene is TRBJ2-1, the V gene TRBV20-1, with a possible D match to TRBD2 (6 bases). The CDR3 is 13 residues long. Looked up from germline, CDR1 is DFQATT and CDR2 is SNEGSKA (reference sequence). Trimming removed 6 bases at V and 10 bases at J, with 19 bases between. CDR3 coding DNA: TGCAGTGCCGGGCCCGGGACTGGCAAAGAGCAGTTCTTC. Amino acid sequence: CSAGPGTGKEQFF.

The chain has TRBV28 and TRBJ2-7, with 10 nucleotides matching TRBD2. Germline CDR1 is MDHEN and CDR2 is SYDVKM. The CDR3 loop spans 15 amino acids. Trimming cost V 10 bases and J 2 bases; bases outside gene matches: 11. The CDR3 sequence is CAKSSLAGYTYEQYF. Written as DNA, the CDR3 is TGTGCCAAAAGTTCACTAGCGGGATACACCTACGAGCAGTACTTC.

In regard to this clonotype: This could be a read error, since a much larger clone is one nucleotide away. V and J are TRBV14 and TRBJ2-1; D is unclear. Looked up from germline, CDR1 is SGHDN and CDR2 is FVKESK. The CDR3 sequence is 12 residues long. The V gene lost 0 bases and the J gene lost 11 bases, with 8 bases spanning the gap. The CDR3 sequence: CASSQDFNKQFF. The CDR3 bases are TGTGCCAGCAGCCAAGACTTTAATAAGCAGTTCTTC.

This clonotype showed up many times. J is TRBJ2-1 and V is TRBV12-3 or TRBV12-4; a possible D gene is TRBD2 (7 bases). This CDR3 comprises 14 residues. Trimming took off 3 bases at V and 8 bases at J, with 14 bases between the two ends. CDR3 sequence (DNA): TGTGCCAGCAGTTTGGGGGGGGGCACGGATGAGCAGTTCTTC. Translating it yields CASSLGGGTDEQFF.

This clonotype occurred many times. The V gene is TRBV5-4, the J gene TRBJ2-3; D is unresolved. CDR1 SGHNT and CDR2 YYREEE come from the germline V gene (reference sequence). The CDR3 is made up of 13 amino acids. V was shortened by 0 bases and J by 0 bases, with 2 bases between the two germline ends. The CDR3 loop is CASSLDSTDTQYF. The CDR3 nucleotides read TGTGCCAGCAGCTTGGATAGCACAGATACGCAGTATTTT.